Presented here are 23 T cell receptor beta chains from one specimen sequenced in a study of low-dose radiotherapy and immunotherapy resistance in tumors. TCRs were amplified for 15 to 25 PCR cycles with a constant-region primer and V-primer adapter. TCRdb re-analysed the reads in MiXCR, keeping a single row per CDR3 protein. The table includes under 60,000 distinct CDR3 sequences, 12% detected once. The time point was: before trial treatment. The sample in question was PBMCs, obtained before treatment. All receptors come from a female donor with ovarian cancer.

This clonotype was picked up many times. The gene calls are TRBV15 and TRBJ2-5; the match to TRBD2 covers 12 bases. The CDR3 is made up of 18 amino acids. Looked up from germline, CDR1 is LNHNV and CDR2 is YYDKDF (reference sequence). V lost 1 base to trimming and J lost 4 bases; unmatched junction nucleotides: 10. The CDR3 spells CATSRVASGRAGGETQYF. For the CDR3, the DNA is TGTGCCACCAGCAGAGTCGCTAGCGGGAGGGCTGGGGGAGAGACCCAGTACTTC. Complete variable domain (other parts from reference TRBV15 and TRBJ2-5): DAMVIQNPRYQVTQFGKPVTLSCSQTLNHNVMYWYQQKSSQAPKLLFHYYDKDFNNEADTPDNFQSRRPNTSFCFLDIRSPGLGDTAMYLCATSRVASGRAGGETQYFGPGTRLLVL.

There are many counts of this clonotype. The chain combines TRBV24-1 with TRBJ1-2, with 7 bases aligning to TRBD1. Unmatched junction bases numbered 9, after V lost 6 bases and J lost 3 bases. CDR3 length: 15 residues. Germline V gene lookup returns CDR1 KGHDR and CDR2 SFDVKD. The CDR3 region is CATSTKQGPHYGYTF. In nucleotides, the CDR3 is TGTGCCACCAGTACCAAACAGGGGCCCCACTATGGCTACACCTTC.

This clonotype was observed at least ten times. The chain employs TRBV28 and TRBJ1-5; unclear D gene. The CDR3 consists of 12 residues. Germline V lookup: CDR1 MDHEN, CDR2 SYDVKM. Trimming left V 2 bases short and J 6 bases short, with 5 bases between. The DNA of the CDR3 is TGTGCCAGCAGTTTAGTGGGTCAGCCCCAGCATTTT. Its protein product is CASSLVGQPQHF.

This clonotype has just a few counts. The genes are TRBV28 and TRBJ1-6, with 8 bases that match TRBD1. Germline assignment: CDR1 MDHEN and CDR2 SYDVKM. Germline trimming cut 4 bases from V and 6 bases from J; bases unmatched to any gene: 5. The CDR3 is 15 amino acids. CDR3 in DNA: TGTGCCAGCAGTTCCGACAGGGGAGGTAATTCACCCCTCCACTTT. Translated, it gives CASSSDRGGNSPLHF.

This clonotype was found many times. The V and J genes are TRBV6-1 and TRBJ1-5; D is undetermined. V lost 4 bases to trimming and J lost 4 bases, with 8 bases between them. The CDR3 is made up of 13 amino acids. The V gene's germline CDR1 is MNHNS and CDR2 SASEGT. CDR3 nucleotides: TGTGCCAGCAGTGTCAGGTTGAATCAGCCCCAGCATTTT. Protein: CASSVRLNQPQHF.

There are many counts of this clonotype. CDR3 region: CSALAGTQETQYF. The CDR3 DNA reads as TGCAGTGCCCTAGCGGGGACCCAAGAGACCCAGTACTTC. The chain has TRBV20-1 and TRBJ2-5; 9 nucleotides align to TRBD2. Germline V lookup: CDR1 DFQATT, CDR2 SNEGSKA (reference sequence). The CDR3 extends over 13 amino acids. V lost 6 bases, J lost 1 base, and 3 bases stayed unmatched.

This clonotype has ten or more counts. The J gene is TRBJ2-1, the V gene TRBV3-1; D might be TRBD2 (5 bases). Per the germline V gene, CDR1 is LGHDT and CDR2 is YNNKEL (reference sequence). The CDR3 length is 17 residues. Trimming cost V 5 bases and J 5 bases, with 22 bases left between them. Here the CDR3 DNA reads TGTGCCAGCAGCGCAAGAGCCAGCGGACGGAATCACAATGAGCAGTTCTTC. Protein product: CASSARASGRNHNEQFF.

Concerning this clonotype: This likely traces to a read error, being one base from a far larger clone. The rearrangement links TRBV12-5 to TRBJ2-7; D is unresolved. The J call is in doubt because the DNA end fits TRBJ2-1 better. The length of the CDR3 is 10 residues. Germline V gene data show CDR1 as LGHNT and CDR2 as FRNRAP. This chain's CDR3 is CARGFREQFF. The CDR3 DNA is TGTGCTAGAGGTTTTAGGGAGCAGTTCTTC.

This clonotype was seen at least ten times. This chain links TRBV5-1 with TRBJ2-1; D call uncertain. Trimming took off 0 bases at V and 0 bases at J, with 4 bases between the two ends. The CDR3 runs 14 residues. Germline values: CDR1 SGHRS, CDR2 YFSETQ. CDR3 nucleotide sequence: TGCGCCAGCAGCTTGGGCACCTCCTACAATGAGCAGTTCTTC. The encoded protein is CASSLGTSYNEQFF.

At least ten counts were recorded for this clonotype. The chain recombines TRBV15 with TRBJ1-2, with no clear D. The V end was cut by 2 bases, the J end by 1 base, with 11 bases between. Germline CDR1 is LNHNV and CDR2 is YYDKDF (reference sequence). This CDR3 spans 15 amino acids. The CDR3 loop reads CATSRSLSNNYGYTF. The DNA of the CDR3 is TGTGCCACCAGCAGATCGCTGTCCAATAACTATGGCTACACCTTC. Looking up the rest from reference TRBV15 and TRBJ1-2 gives the full variable domain: DAMVIQNPRYQVTQFGKPVTLSCSQTLNHNVMYWYQQKSSQAPKLLFHYYDKDFNNEADTPDNFQSRRPNTSFCFLDIRSPGLGDTAMYLCATSRSLSNNYGYTFGSGTRLTVV.

V is TRBV11-2 and J is TRBJ2-7; weak D call: TRBD2 (6 bases). Trimming removed 5 bases at V and 2 bases at J, with 13 bases between. The CDR3 loop spans 14 amino acids. CDR1 and CDR2 from the germline V gene are SGHAT and FQNNGV. The CDR3 region has the DNA TGTGCCAGCAGCCAAATTGGCGGGGCCTACGAGCAGTACTTC. Translation: CASSQIGGAYEQYF.

This clonotype was counted a few times. The CDR3 protein is CSVEVLGQGSTGELFF. Written as DNA, the CDR3 is TGCAGCGTTGAGGTCTTAGGGCAGGGGAGCACCGGGGAGCTGTTTTTT. This chain connects TRBV29-1 to TRBJ2-2, with a tentative D call TRBD1 (6 bases). V was pared by 3 bases and J by 4 bases, with 18 bases between. CDR1 is SQVTM and CDR2 is ANQGSEA in the germline V gene. The CDR3 is 16 residues long.

This clonotype was detected ten times or more. The rearrangement uses TRBV24-1 and TRBJ1-1, with TRBD1 as a possible D gene (5 bases). Germline lookup yields CDR1 KGHDR and CDR2 SFDVKD. The CDR3 is made up of 14 amino acids. V was cut by 7 bases and J by 5 bases, with 16 bases left in between. The CDR3 DNA follows: TGTGCCACCAGACCCTCGGGACCAGAAACTGAAGCTTTCTTT. This gives the protein CATRPSGPETEAFF.

There are many counts of this clonotype. This rearrangement joins TRBV7-8 to TRBJ2-3, with TRBD2 as a possible D gene (5 bases). The germline V gene has CDR1 SGHVS and CDR2 FQNEAQ. The CDR3 is made up of 15 amino acids. Trimming pared 2 bases from V and 0 bases from J, leaving 9 bases between. The CDR3 nucleotides are TGTGCCAGCAGCTTAAAAGCGGTCAGCACAGATACGCAGTATTTT. Translated, it gives CASSLKAVSTDTQYF.

The chain links TRBV30 to TRBJ1-4, with TRBD1 as a possible D gene (5 bases). Between the trimmed V and J ends, which lost 0 bases and 7 bases, there was a span of 12 bases. The CDR3 totals 14 residues. The germline V gene encodes CDR1 GTSNPN and CDR2 SVGIG (reference sequence). The chain's CDR3 is CAWSVLAGTEKLFF. DNA of the CDR3: TGTGCCTGGAGTGTACTCGCAGGGACTGAAAAACTGTTTTTT. Using reference TRBV30 and TRBJ1-4 for the parts outside the CDR3, the full variable domain is SQTIHQWPATLVQPVGSPLSLECTVEGTSNPNLYWYRQAAGRGLQLLFYSVGIGQISSEVPQNLSASRPQDRQFILSSKKLLLSDSGFYLCAWSVLAGTEKLFFGSGTQLSVL.

This clonotype was seen at least ten times. V gene TRBV30 combines with J gene TRBJ2-4; D may be TRBD1 or TRBD2 (5 bases each). This CDR3 has 13 residues. Germline V gene data show CDR1 as GTSNPN and CDR2 as SVGIG (reference sequence). The ends were cut back, 5 bases at V and 2 bases at J, with 10 bases in the middle. DNA of the CDR3: TGTGCCTGGCGTGGGGGACCCAAAAACATTCAGTACTTC. It codes for CAWRGGPKNIQYF.

This clonotype was seen many times. The rearrangement links TRBV19 to TRBJ2-3, with D tentatively TRBD1 (5 bases). Looked up from germline, CDR1 is LNHDA and CDR2 is SQIVND (reference sequence). This CDR3 spans 16 amino acids. V dropped 5 bases and J dropped 5 bases, with 20 bases sitting between them. CDR3 amino acids: CASSAVLGLPVDTQYF. The CDR3 DNA follows: TGTGCCAGTAGTGCCGTGCTGGGGCTGCCGGTAGATACGCAGTATTTT.

The CDR3 coding sequence is TGTGCCAGCAGCGCTGAGGAAGGGATTGGACGCCAGCAGTACTTC. It encodes CASSAEEGIGRQQYF. The V call is TRBV4-2, the J call TRBJ2-7; D call uncertain. The CDR3 has 15 residues. V lost 5 bases and J lost 8, with 22 bases in between. From germline, CDR1 is LGHNA and CDR2 YNFKEQ.

This clonotype was seen ten or more times. V gene TRBV7-6 combines with J gene TRBJ2-4; 15 bases line up with TRBD2. With 1 base clipped from V and 0 bases from J, the junction kept 4 bases outside the gene matches. The CDR3 spans 19 residues. Germline V lookup: CDR1 SGHVS, CDR2 FNYEAQ. CDR3 in DNA: TGTGCCAGCAGCTTAGGAGGACTAGCGGGAGGGGTAGCCAAAAACATTCAGTACTTC. It codes for CASSLGGLAGGVAKNIQYF.

This clonotype occurred many times. V usage is TRBV12-3 or TRBV12-4 and J usage is TRBJ2-1, with TRBD2 matching 9 bases. This CDR3 comprises 16 residues. J lost 7 bases, V lost 6 bases, and 13 bases had no gene match. This chain's CDR3 is CASRRTSVLGVNEQFF. The CDR3 DNA is TGTGCCAGCAGGCGGACTAGCGTCCTGGGTGTAAATGAGCAGTTCTTC.

A remark on this clonotype: A far larger clone is only one base removed, so a read error is likely. The rearrangement links TRBV6-5 to TRBJ1-5, with 7 nucleotides matching TRBD1. CDR1 is MNHEY, CDR2 SVGAGI, per germline. The CDR3 extends over 13 amino acids. The CDR3 protein is CASTGQPDQPHHF. DNA for the CDR3: TGTGCCAGCACGGGACAGCCCGATCAGCCCCATCATTTT.

The table lists this clonotype with many counts. The J gene is TRBJ1-2, the V gene TRBV6-2 or TRBV6-3; 8 nucleotides line up with TRBD1. The length of the CDR3 is 14 residues. J was trimmed by 6 bases and V by 4 bases; bases with no gene match: 7. Germline CDR1 is MNHEY and CDR2 is SVGEGT. This CDR3 is CASSSQGDRNGYTF. The DNA of the CDR3 is TGTGCCAGCAGTTCCCAGGGGGACAGGAATGGCTACACCTTC.

This clonotype was seen at least ten times. The chain is built from TRBV28 and TRBJ2-1; TRBD1 agrees at 8 bases. J gave up 3 bases and V 4 bases, and 8 bases lay outside the gene matches. Germline V gene data show CDR1 as MDHEN and CDR2 as SYDVKM. CDR3 size: 16 residues. In nucleotides, the CDR3 is TGTGCCAGCAGTTCATTGCCGGGACAGGTCTACAATGAGCAGTTCTTC. Translating gives CASSSLPGQVYNEQFF.